Listed here are 30 T cell receptor beta chains from one sample, sequenced in a study of T cell responses to AZD1222 COVID-19 vaccine (dated by TCRdb to the early 2020s). The time point label, as the study defines it: about 28 days (+/-7) after the second vaccine dose. Library preparation was by the immunoSEQ multiplex PCR assay. TCRdb limited this immuneACCESS table to in-frame rearrangements with V and J called. A share of clones is missing; checked studies link under half to unresolved V genes, and the rest is unexplained. Here the sample has some 170,000 clones; around nine tenths occur a single time. More than 4% of the sample comes from the top ten. The sample was peripheral blood, taken 28 days after the second AZD1222 dose. All receptors come from an adult who received the AZD1222 COVID-19 vaccine.

The genes are TRBV10-1 and TRBJ2-7; D is unresolved. The V and J ends lost 0 bases and 2 bases respectively, with 8 bases between them. The CDR3 loop spans 14 amino acids. Germline values: CDR1 WNHNN, CDR2 SYGVQD (reference sequence). The CDR3 DNA is TGCGCCAGCAGTGAGTCGATAGCCCCCTACGAGCAGTACTTC. Its protein product is CASSESIAPYEQYF.

The chain employs TRBV19 and TRBJ1-5; a weak D match, TRBD1 (6 bases). This CDR3 has 13 amino acids. Trimming took 7 bases from V and 4 from J, leaving 11 bases between them. Germline values: CDR1 LNHDA, CDR2 SQIVND (reference sequence). The CDR3 here is CASTQDRNQPQHF. For the CDR3, the DNA is TGTGCCAGTACCCAGGACAGAAATCAGCCCCAGCATTTT.

This chain links TRBV15 with TRBJ2-4; D unresolved. The germline V gene has CDR1 LNHNV and CDR2 YYDKDF (reference sequence). This CDR3 is 12 amino acids long. Trimming removed 8 bases at V and 0 bases at J, with 5 bases between. The CDR3 sequence: CATGVAKNIQYF. In DNA form, the CDR3 reads TGTGCCACCGGGGTAGCCAAAAACATTCAGTACTTC.

The chain recombines TRBV13 with TRBJ1-3, with D perhaps matching TRBD1 (5 bases). CDR1 and CDR2 from the germline V gene are PRHDT and FYEKMQ (reference sequence). This CDR3 spans 14 amino acids. The V end was cut by 5 bases, the J end by 4 bases, with 12 bases between. The CDR3 region is CASSPSGSGNTIYF. The CDR3 DNA is TGTGCCAGCAGCCCCTCAGGGAGCGGAAACACCATATATTTT.

This clone was counted a single time. The chain carries TRBV5-1 and TRBJ1-1, with D hard to call. CDR1 and CDR2 from the germline V gene are SGHRS and YFSETQ. The CDR3 consists of 16 residues. The germline V and J ends were trimmed by 2 bases and 0 bases, with 14 bases remaining between them. Here the CDR3 reads CASSFSLSRMNTEAFF. In DNA, the CDR3 is TGCGCCAGCAGCTTTTCTCTGTCCCGAATGAACACTGAAGCTTTCTTT.

J is TRBJ1-1 and V is TRBV6-5; TRBD1 aligns across 8 bases. V shed 7 bases and J 1 base; nucleotides not matched to a gene: 5. The CDR3 runs to 14 residues. The germline CDR1 and CDR2 sequences are MNHEY and SVGAGI. The CDR3 DNA reads as TGTGCCAGCACCCCCAGGGGGCCGAACACTGAAGCTTTCTTT. Its translation is CASTPRGPNTEAFF.

This clone has just a few counts. The chain's CDR3 is CSVEGFLSTDTQYF. The CDR3 bases are TGCAGCGTTGAGGGGTTTTTGAGCACAGATACGCAGTATTTT. V gene TRBV29-1 combines with J gene TRBJ2-3, with D uncertain. This CDR3 is built from 14 residues. Trimming cost V 3 bases and J 0 bases, with 10 bases left between them. Germline-derived CDR1 and CDR2 are SQVTM and ANQGSEA.

The genes are TRBV6-6 and TRBJ1-3; D is undetermined. The germline V gene has CDR1 MNHNY and CDR2 SVGAGI (reference sequence). Trimming stripped 6 bases from V and 0 bases from J, with 9 bases between. The CDR3 is 14 residues long. The chain's CDR3 is CASSPGDSGNTIYF. CDR3 nucleotide sequence: TGTGCCAGCAGCCCCGGGGACTCTGGAAACACCATATATTTT.

This clone was counted once. The chain has TRBV19 and TRBJ2-1; 9 positions match TRBD2. The ends lost 7 bases at V and 0 bases at J; junction bases unmatched: 10. The V gene's germline CDR1 is LNHDA and CDR2 SQIVND (reference sequence). This CDR3 is built from 17 residues. The chain's CDR3 is CASKGGASGDSYNEQFF. The CDR3 DNA sequence: TGTGCCAGTAAAGGGGGGGCTAGCGGGGACTCCTACAATGAGCAGTTCTTC. The full variable domain, with the rest looked up from reference TRBV19 and TRBJ2-1, is DGGITQSPKYLFRKEGQNVTLSCEQNLNHDAMYWYRQDPGQGLRLIYYSQIVNDFQKGDIAEGYSVSREKKESFPLTVTSAQKNPTAFYLCASKGGASGDSYNEQFFGPGTRLTVL.

The chain combines TRBV19 with TRBJ1-2, with TRBD1 matching 7 bases. The CDR3 is 13 amino acids. V gave up 8 bases and J gave up 4 bases; unmatched junction bases: 7. Germline V CDR1 and CDR2: LNHDA, SQIVND (reference sequence). The CDR3 DNA follows: TGTGCCAGTTCAGAAAGGGACAGCTATGGCTACACCTTC. Translating it yields CASSERDSYGYTF.

CDR3 sequence (DNA): TGCGCCAGCAGCAGCCGGACATCGAACACTGAAGCTTTCTTT. This translates into CASSSRTSNTEAFF. J is TRBJ1-1 and V is TRBV5-1; possible D gene TRBD1, 5 bases. CDR3 length: 14 residues. CDR1 and CDR2 from the germline V gene are SGHRS and YFSETQ. Trimming removed 4 bases at V and 1 base at J, with 11 bases between.

This chain connects TRBV7-2 to TRBJ1-2; unclear D gene. The CDR3 sequence is 11 residues long. Germline V lookup: CDR1 SGHTA, CDR2 FQGNSA. This CDR3 reads CAVRLLYGYTF. The CDR3 DNA reads TGTGCTGTACGACTCCTATATGGCTACACCTTC.

This clone was observed a handful of times. DNA for the CDR3: TGTGCCAGTACCCTGGGACAGGGCTTAGAGCAGCCCCAGCATTTT. It translates to CASTLGQGLEQPQHF. V usage is TRBV19 and J usage is TRBJ1-5; 9 nucleotides agree with TRBD1. CDR1 LNHDA and CDR2 SQIVND come from the germline V gene (reference sequence). V shed 7 bases and J 7 bases; nucleotides not matched to a gene: 11. CDR3 size: 15 residues.

Comment on this clone: Different DNA sequences within this sample yield the same CDR3. This chain uses TRBV3-1 (or the pseudogene TRBV3-2) with TRBJ1-5, with no clear D. The CDR3 has 12 amino acids. Deletions cut 1 base from V and 7 bases from J, with 5 bases between. Germline lookup yields CDR1 LGHDT and CDR2 YNNKEL (reference sequence). CDR3 DNA sequence: TGTGCCAGCAGCCAAGCGGGACAGCCCCAGCATTTT. Protein product: CASSQAGQPQHF.

The V and J genes are TRBV15 and TRBJ2-2, with D perhaps matching TRBD2 (6 bases). The CDR3 runs to 14 residues. From germline, CDR1 is LNHNV and CDR2 YYDKDF (reference sequence). V gave up 5 bases and J gave up 4 bases, with 11 bases separating them. The CDR3 loop reads CATSYWGVTGELFF. The CDR3 nucleotides are TGTGCCACCAGCTATTGGGGGGTCACCGGGGAGCTGTTTTTT. Filled out from reference TRBV15 and TRBJ2-2, the complete variable domain reads DAMVIQNPRYQVTQFGKPVTLSCSQTLNHNVMYWYQQKSSQAPKLLFHYYDKDFNNEADTPDNFQSRRPNTSFCFLDIRSPGLGDTAMYLCATSYWGVTGELFFGEGSRLTVL.

The chain joins TRBV6-2 or TRBV6-3 to TRBJ1-2, with a possible D match to TRBD1 (5 bases). Germline CDR1 and CDR2: MNHEY and SVGEGT. The germline V and J ends were trimmed by 4 bases and 5 bases, with 17 bases remaining between them. This CDR3 contains 15 residues. CDR3 DNA sequence: TGTGCCAGCAGTTCGGGGGTCTCGGGATGGTATGGCTACACCTTC. Amino acid sequence: CASSSGVSGWYGYTF.

This chain uses TRBV2 with TRBJ1-2; tentative D call: TRBD1 (5 bases). V lost 4 bases and J lost 2, with 8 bases in between. There are 13 residues in the CDR3. Germline-derived CDR1 and CDR2 are SNHLY and FYNNEI. The CDR3 protein is CASSGDGNYGYTF. Written as DNA, the CDR3 is TGTGCCAGCAGTGGGGACGGGAACTATGGCTACACCTTC.

The J gene is TRBJ2-7, the V gene TRBV5-6, with TRBD1 matching over 12 bases. V shed 3 bases and J 4 bases; nucleotides not matched to a gene: 5. This CDR3 is built from 15 residues. Germline V gene data show CDR1 as SGHDT and CDR2 as YYEEEE. For the CDR3, the DNA is TGTGCCAGCAGCTGGGGACAGGGGGCTGTGTACGAGCAGTACTTC. This gives the protein CASSWGQGAVYEQYF.

V is TRBV7-8 and J is TRBJ2-1; D is undetermined. This CDR3 is 15 amino acids long. Germline values: CDR1 SGHVS, CDR2 FQNEAQ. Trimming removed 5 bases at V and 0 bases at J, with 11 bases between. In DNA, the CDR3 is TGTGCCAGCAGCCAAGGACCGAGCTCCTACAATGAGCAGTTCTTC. This codes for CASSQGPSSYNEQFF.

V is TRBV19 and J is TRBJ1-1, with D possibly matching TRBD1 (6 bases). The germline V gene encodes CDR1 LNHDA and CDR2 SQIVND (reference sequence). V lost 2 bases to trimming and J lost 5 bases, with 9 bases between them. CDR3 size: 13 residues. CDR3 coding DNA: TGTGCCAGTAGTATAAGGGGGACAACTGAAGCTTTCTTT. Encoded protein: CASSIRGTTEAFF.

J is TRBJ1-1 and V is TRBV10-3; D remains unclear. Germline assignment: CDR1 ENHRY and CDR2 SYGVKD. Trimming pared 0 bases from V and 12 bases from J, leaving 14 bases between. This CDR3 comprises 13 residues. CDR3 amino acids: CAISESEIGWTFF. In DNA, the CDR3 is TGTGCCATCAGTGAGTCGGAAATAGGGTGGACTTTCTTT.

V is TRBV11-2 and J is TRBJ1-5; TRBD1 agrees at 9 bases. Trimming took 0 bases from V and 5 from J; bases not matched to a gene: 8. CDR1 is SGHAT, CDR2 FQNNGV, per germline. This CDR3 is 17 amino acids long. The CDR3 protein is CASSLEGQGWQDQPQHF. The CDR3 region has the DNA TGTGCCAGCAGCTTAGAGGGACAGGGCTGGCAGGATCAGCCCCAGCATTTT. The full variable domain, rest sourced from reference TRBV11-2 and TRBJ1-5, is EAGVAQSPRYKIIEKRQSVAFWCNPISGHATLYWYQQILGQGPKLLIQFQNNGVVDDSQLPKDRFSAERLKGVDSTLKIQPAKLEDSAVYLCASSLEGQGWQDQPQHFGDGTRLSIL.

The chain employs TRBV5-5 and TRBJ1-6; D uncertain. CDR3 length: 13 residues. Germline CDR1 reads SGHKS; CDR2 reads YYEKEE (reference sequence). Trimming took 0 bases from V and 10 from J, leaving 8 bases between them. The CDR3 is CASSLEGRSPLHF. In nucleotides, the CDR3 is TGTGCCAGCAGCTTGGAAGGGCGCTCACCCCTCCACTTT.

This clone is deemed medium-sized (0.01 to 0.1%). This rearrangement joins TRBV27 to TRBJ1-5; 9 bases align to TRBD1. Germline V gives CDR1 MNHEY, CDR2 SMNVEV (reference sequence). The CDR3 is 14 residues long. J gave up 4 bases and V 6 bases, and 4 bases lay outside the gene matches. CDR3 sequence: CASRETGGNQPQHF. The CDR3 coding sequence is TGTGCCAGCAGGGAGACAGGGGGTAATCAGCCCCAGCATTTT.

The rearrangement joins TRBV27 to TRBJ2-1; D unclear. The CDR3 runs 11 residues. Trimming pared 6 bases from V and 5 bases from J, leaving 5 bases between. CDR1 is MNHEY, CDR2 SMNVEV, per germline (reference sequence). CDR3 nucleotides: TGTGCCAGCAGACAGAACAATGAGCAGTTCTTC. The encoded protein is CASRQNNEQFF.

This clone was counted once. The CDR3 is CAISESRVEQFF. Here the CDR3 DNA reads TGTGCCATCAGTGAGTCGAGAGTTGAGCAGTTCTTC. The chain joins TRBV10-3 to TRBJ2-1; no reliable D call. Germline V CDR1 and CDR2: ENHRY, SYGVKD. V gave up 0 bases and J gave up 9 bases, with 6 bases separating them. CDR3 length: 12 residues.

This chain connects TRBV3-1 (or the pseudogene TRBV3-2) to TRBJ1-2; 9 positions match TRBD1. Trimming took 3 bases from V and 3 from J; bases not matched to a gene: 5. The CDR3 has 15 amino acids. Germline assignment: CDR1 LGHDT and CDR2 YNNKEL (reference sequence). Here the CDR3 reads CASSHSGTGYYGYTF. Here the CDR3 DNA reads TGTGCCAGCAGCCATTCCGGGACAGGGTACTATGGCTACACCTTC.

Only a few counts were recorded for this clone. J is TRBJ2-7 and V is TRBV6-5; unclear D gene. The CDR3 covers 10 residues. Germline values: CDR1 MNHEY, CDR2 SVGAGI. The V end lost 11 bases, the J end lost 0 bases, and 5 bases lay between the germline ends. The CDR3 spells CAAVSYEQYF. DNA for the CDR3: TGTGCCGCAGTCTCCTACGAGCAGTACTTC.

The chain combines TRBV5-1 with TRBJ1-1, with D unclear. CDR1 is SGHRS, CDR2 YFSETQ, per germline. CDR3 size: 12 residues. The V gene lost 4 bases and the J gene lost 8 bases, with 12 bases spanning the gap. CDR3: CASSPVGVEAFF. CDR3 nucleotide sequence: TGCGCCAGCAGCCCGGTTGGTGTCGAAGCTTTCTTT.

The genes are TRBV7-6 and TRBJ1-1, with no clear D. V shed 1 base and J shed 8 bases, with 17 bases lying between them. Germline V lookup: CDR1 SGHVS, CDR2 FNYEAQ. CDR3 length: 15 residues. In nucleotides, the CDR3 is TGTGCCAGCAGCTTAGGGGCCGGGCCGACGGTAGAAGCTTTCTTT. It specifies CASSLGAGPTVEAFF.